The 22 T cell receptor beta chains below all came from one sample that was sequenced in a study of T-cell memory formation after mild COVID-19. MiXCR, run by TCRdb on the 5' RACE reads, gives a single entry per CDR3 protein. Of approximately 300,000 distinct CDR3 sequences in the sample, roughly 15% were seen once. Specimen: PBMCs or a T cell subset sorted from them (not recorded which). These receptors came from a young man who had mild COVID-19 (a few samples of this study predate the infection). Cell type and time point are not known.

V usage is TRBV14 and J usage is TRBJ2-1; 8 positions match TRBD2. From germline, CDR1 is SGHDN and CDR2 FVKESK. Trimming at V came to 2 bases and at J to 6 bases, leaving 6 bases not matched to a gene. This CDR3 is built from 15 residues. The CDR3: CASSQYGGALNEQFF. CDR3 nucleotide sequence: TGTGCCAGCAGCCAATACGGGGGGGCCCTCAATGAGCAGTTCTTC. Full variable domain (rest looked up from reference TRBV14 and TRBJ2-1): EAGVTQFPSHSVIEKGQTVTLRCDPISGHDNLYWYRRVMGKEIKFLLHFVKESKQDESGMPNNRFLAERTGGTYSTLKVQPAELEDSGVYFCASSQYGGALNEQFFGPGTRLTVL.

This chain connects TRBV3-1 to TRBJ2-3; 7 bases agree with TRBD2. This CDR3 is built from 14 residues. The V gene's germline CDR1 is LGHDT and CDR2 YNNKEL (reference sequence). Germline trimming cut 4 bases from V and 4 bases from J; bases unmatched to any gene: 5. DNA of the CDR3: TGTGCCAGCAGCCTTGGACTAGGCTCAGATACGCAGTATTTT. Translated, it gives CASSLGLGSDTQYF.

The table lists this clonotype with a few counts. The chain carries TRBV18 and TRBJ1-1; D call uncertain. The CDR3 spans 16 residues. Germline V gives CDR1 KGHSH, CDR2 LQKENI. V was shortened by 3 bases and J by 1 base, with 15 bases between the two germline ends. CDR3 in amino acids: CASSPAEPTANTEAFF. The DNA of the CDR3 is TGTGCCAGCTCACCCGCGGAGCCCACGGCGAACACTGAAGCTTTCTTT.

This clonotype was observed a handful of times. The chain joins TRBV9 to TRBJ2-1; TRBD1 or TRBD2 may be the D gene (5 bases each). The CDR3 has 15 residues. In germline, CDR1 is SGDLS, CDR2 YYNGEE. Trimming removed 3 bases from V and 5 bases from J, with 15 bases in between. CDR3 sequence: CASSAEWGPNNEQFF. The CDR3 DNA sequence: TGTGCCAGCAGCGCGGAATGGGGACCAAACAATGAGCAGTTCTTC.

The chain links TRBV4-2 to TRBJ2-3; 10 bases align to TRBD2. This CDR3 is built from 17 residues. Trimming at V came to 3 bases and at J to 1 base, leaving 7 bases not matched to a gene. Per the germline V gene, CDR1 is LGHNA and CDR2 is YNFKEQ. This chain's CDR3 is CASSHLTSGDRTDTQYF. CDR3 nucleotides: TGTGCCAGCAGCCACCTCACTAGCGGGGATCGCACAGATACGCAGTATTTT.

This clonotype was detected ten times or more. J is TRBJ2-7 and V is TRBV12-3 or TRBV12-4, with a tentative D call TRBD1 (6 bases). This CDR3 region has 14 residues. Between the trimmed V and J ends, which lost 5 bases and 0 bases, there was a span of 11 bases. The CDR3 region has the DNA TGTGCCAGCAGTCCCAGGGGTACCTCCTACGAGCAGTACTTC. Amino acids: CASSPRGTSYEQYF.

The V call is TRBV6-5, the J call TRBJ1-5; 8 nucleotides match TRBD1. V shed 8 bases and J 6 bases; nucleotides not matched to a gene: 12. The V gene's germline CDR1 is MNHEY and CDR2 SVGAGI. The CDR3 covers 15 residues. Here the CDR3 DNA reads TGTGCCAGCGGGCAGGGGGCGATCGGCACTCAGCCCCAGCATTTT. Its protein product is CASGQGAIGTQPQHF.

This clonotype occurred a few times. This chain uses TRBV5-1 with TRBJ2-5; D is possibly TRBD1 (7 bases). V lost 6 bases and J lost 1, with 13 bases in between. The germline V gene has CDR1 SGHRS and CDR2 YFSETQ. The CDR3 loop spans 14 amino acids. Written as DNA, the CDR3 is TGCGCCAGCAACGCGGGACAGCCCCAAGAGACCCAGTACTTC. It codes for CASNAGQPQETQYF. Drawing the rest from reference TRBV5-1 and TRBJ2-5, the complete variable domain is KAGVTQTPRYLIKTRGQQVTLSCSPISGHRSVSWYQQTPGQGLQFLFEYFSETQRNKGNFPGRFSGRQFSNSRSEMNVSTLELGDSALYLCASNAGQPQETQYFGPGTRLLVL.

The rearrangement links TRBV29-1 to TRBJ1-1; possibly TRBD1 for D (5 bases). Trimming removed 4 bases from V and 0 bases from J, with 18 bases in between. From germline, CDR1 is SQVTM and CDR2 ANQGSEA. This CDR3 is built from 16 residues. The CDR3 protein is CSVGGLRGYMNTEAFF. The CDR3 region has the DNA TGCAGCGTTGGGGGTCTGAGGGGTTATATGAACACTGAAGCTTTCTTT.

A few counts support this clonotype. This chain joins TRBV7-9 and TRBJ1-2; 7 bases are shared with TRBD1. The V segment lost 5 bases and the J segment 7 bases; nucleotides outside the gene matches: 10. This CDR3 contains 14 residues. CDR1 is SEHNR, CDR2 FQNEAQ, per germline (reference sequence). CDR3 in amino acids: CASSPNRQGFGYTF. The CDR3, as DNA: TGTGCCAGCAGCCCCAATCGACAGGGATTTGGCTACACCTTC.

The chain employs TRBV24-1 and TRBJ2-3; D gene ambiguous. Germline assignment: CDR1 KGHDR and CDR2 SFDVKD. The CDR3 covers 11 residues. V dropped 7 bases and J dropped 2 bases, with 3 bases sitting between them. The CDR3 sequence: CATRTTDTQYF. For the CDR3, the DNA is TGTGCCACCAGGACCACAGATACGCAGTATTTT.

This clonotype was detected a few times. V gene TRBV7-6 combines with J gene TRBJ1-2; D perhaps matches TRBD1 (6 bases). This CDR3 has 17 amino acids. CDR1 and CDR2 (germline): SGHVS, FNYEAQ. Trimming removed 3 bases at V and 0 bases at J, with 17 bases between. The CDR3 region is CASSFSRRGGANYGYTF. For the CDR3, the DNA is TGTGCCAGCAGCTTCAGCCGAAGGGGGGGAGCTAACTATGGCTACACCTTC.

In nucleotides, the CDR3 is TGTGCCAGCAGCTTGGAACTCCGACAAGAGACCCAGTACTTC. Translating it yields CASSLELRQETQYF. V and J are TRBV5-5 and TRBJ2-5; D gene unclear. Germline V gene lookup returns CDR1 SGHKS and CDR2 YYEKEE (reference sequence). The ends were cut back, 0 bases at V and 2 bases at J, with 8 bases in the middle. The CDR3 spans 14 residues. The full variable domain, with the rest looked up from reference TRBV5-5 and TRBJ2-5, is DAGVTQSPTHLIKTRGQQVTLRCSPISGHKSVSWYQQVLGQGPQFIFQYYEKEERGRGNFPDRFSARQFPNYSSELNVNALLLGDSALYLCASSLELRQETQYFGPGTRLLVL.

The chain is built from TRBV7-9 and TRBJ2-3, with TRBD1 as a possible D gene (6 bases). Germline values: CDR1 SEHNR, CDR2 FQNEAQ (reference sequence). This CDR3 spans 13 amino acids. V gave up 9 bases and J gave up 6 bases, with 16 bases separating them. In DNA, the CDR3 is TGTGCCAGTCGCGAACAGGGTTCTGATACGCAGTATTTT. It yields the protein CASREQGSDTQYF.

This clonotype has just a few counts. The chain recombines TRBV29-1 with TRBJ1-1; D is ambiguous. The CDR3 consists of 13 residues. The germline V gene encodes CDR1 SQVTM and CDR2 ANQGSEA. V lost 0 bases and J lost 1, with 6 bases in between. CDR3 sequence reads: CSVEEGGNTEAFF. The DNA for the CDR3 is TGCAGCGTTGAAGAAGGCGGGAACACTGAAGCTTTCTTT.

This clonotype appeared many times. The chain carries TRBV4-2 and TRBJ2-3; D is uncertain. CDR3 length equals 14 residues. V gave up 4 bases and J gave up 6 bases, with 14 bases separating them. CDR1 is LGHNA and CDR2 is YNFKEQ in the germline V gene. CDR3 loop: CASSPTGIGDTQYF. DNA of the CDR3: TGTGCCAGCAGCCCCACCGGTATAGGGGATACGCAGTATTTT.

There are a few counts of this clonotype. The V gene is TRBV5-1, the J gene TRBJ1-1; D gene unclear. Trimming left V 1 base short and J 1 base short, with 17 bases between. CDR1 is SGHRS, CDR2 YFSETQ, per germline. The CDR3 is 17 amino acids. Here the CDR3 reads CASSLILAGDTNTEAFF. CDR3 sequence (DNA): TGCGCCAGCAGCTTGATTTTGGCAGGCGATACGAACACTGAAGCTTTCTTT. Full variable domain (outside the CDR3, taken from reference TRBV5-1 and TRBJ1-1): KAGVTQTPRYLIKTRGQQVTLSCSPISGHRSVSWYQQTPGQGLQFLFEYFSETQRNKGNFPGRFSGRQFSNSRSEMNVSTLELGDSALYLCASSLILAGDTNTEAFFGQGTRLTVV.

This clonotype was detected ten times or more. J is TRBJ2-1 and V is TRBV7-2; 8 bases are a match to TRBD2. The CDR3 length is 15 residues. V shed 4 bases and J 8 bases; nucleotides not matched to a gene: 10. CDR1 and CDR2 (germline): SGHTA, FQGNSA. CDR3 region: CASSSFAGGEDEQFF. CDR3 nucleotide sequence: TGTGCCAGCAGCTCATTCGCGGGGGGTGAGGATGAGCAGTTCTTC.

The V and J genes are TRBV11-2 and TRBJ1-6; maybe TRBD1 (6 bases). Germline V lookup: CDR1 SGHAT, CDR2 FQNNGV. The CDR3 spans 15 residues. The V end lost 3 bases, the J end lost 8 bases, and 14 bases lay between the germline ends. CDR3 region: CASSFVGRTDSPLHF. CDR3 in DNA: TGTGCCAGCAGCTTTGTGGGTCGGACAGATTCACCCCTCCACTTT.

Only a few counts were recorded for this clonotype. This chain uses TRBV5-5 with TRBJ1-4, with a possible D match to TRBD1 (5 bases). This CDR3 contains 16 residues. Germline V gene lookup returns CDR1 SGHKS and CDR2 YYEKEE (reference sequence). V was cut by 3 bases and J by 4 bases, with 16 bases left in between. CDR3 sequence (DNA): TGTGCCAGCAGCTCCCAACCGGGGCAGGGTAATGAAAAACTGTTTTTT. Its protein is CASSSQPGQGNEKLFF.

V and J are TRBV7-3 and TRBJ2-7; tentative D call: TRBD1 (6 bases). Germline V lookup: CDR1 SGHTA, CDR2 FQGTGA. The CDR3 is 14 residues long. V dropped 2 bases and J dropped 2 bases, with 10 bases sitting between them. CDR3 nucleotide sequence: TGTGCCAGCAGCTTATTAGCAGGGGCCTACGAGCAGTACTTC. Its translation is CASSLLAGAYEQYF.

This clonotype was seen only a few times. The rearrangement joins TRBV4-3 to TRBJ2-1; D is possibly TRBD1 or TRBD2 (6 bases each). The V end lost 0 bases, the J end lost 8 bases, and 17 bases lay between the germline ends. The CDR3 contains 16 residues. Germline V lookup: CDR1 LGHNA, CDR2 YSLEER. The CDR3: CASSQDRGGPWDEQFF. The CDR3 coding sequence is TGCGCCAGCAGCCAAGATCGTGGGGGGCCGTGGGATGAGCAGTTCTTC.